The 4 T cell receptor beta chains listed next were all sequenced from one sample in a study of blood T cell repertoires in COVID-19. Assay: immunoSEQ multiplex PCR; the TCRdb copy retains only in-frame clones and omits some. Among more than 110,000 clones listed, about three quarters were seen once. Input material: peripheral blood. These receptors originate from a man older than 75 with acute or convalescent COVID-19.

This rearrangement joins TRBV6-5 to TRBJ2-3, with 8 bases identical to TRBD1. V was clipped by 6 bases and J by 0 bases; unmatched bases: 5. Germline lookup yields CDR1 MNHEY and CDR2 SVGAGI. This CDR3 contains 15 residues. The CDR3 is CASRGQGSSTDTQYF. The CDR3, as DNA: TGTGCCAGCAGAGGACAGGGCTCTAGCACAGATACGCAGTATTTT.

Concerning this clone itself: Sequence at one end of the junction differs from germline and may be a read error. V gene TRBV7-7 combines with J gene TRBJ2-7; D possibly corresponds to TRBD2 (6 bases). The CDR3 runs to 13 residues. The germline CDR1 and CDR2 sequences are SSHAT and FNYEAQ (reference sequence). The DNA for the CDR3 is TGTGCTAGCAGCCGAGGCGGAGGGAACGAGCAGTACTTC. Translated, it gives CASSRGGGNEQYF.

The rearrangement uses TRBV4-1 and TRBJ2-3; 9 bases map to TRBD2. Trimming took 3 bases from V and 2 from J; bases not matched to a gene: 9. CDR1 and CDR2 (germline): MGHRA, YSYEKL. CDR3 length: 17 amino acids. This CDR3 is CASSQMGLAGYTDTQYF. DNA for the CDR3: TGCGCCAGCAGCCAGATGGGTCTAGCGGGATACACAGATACGCAGTATTTT.

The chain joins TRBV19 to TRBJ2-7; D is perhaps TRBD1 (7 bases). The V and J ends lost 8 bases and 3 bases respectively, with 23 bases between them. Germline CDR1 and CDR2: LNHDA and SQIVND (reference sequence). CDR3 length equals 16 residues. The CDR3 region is CASSRRGQGGNYEQYF. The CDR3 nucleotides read TGTGCCAGTTCCCGGAGGGGGCAGGGCGGGAACTACGAGCAGTACTTC.